This entry lists 28 T cell receptor beta chains sequenced from one sample in a study of long-term antiretroviral therapy in people with HIV. The assay, immunoSEQ v3.0, was run at survey level. Using immunoSEQ multiplex PCR, the repertoire was profiled, and TCRdb retains in-frame clones only, with some absent. The sample shows some 23,000 clones, about 77% of them seen only once. Specimen: unsorted PBMCs, collected 0.5 years after starting antiretroviral therapy. Receptor source: a woman aged 40 to 49 with HIV.

CDR3 protein: CASSEGPTSEQYF. The CDR3 DNA follows: TGTGCCAGCAGTGAAGGACCTACCTCCGAGCAGTACTTC. The V and J genes are TRBV2 and TRBJ2-7; no clear D. V was trimmed by 1 base and J by 6 bases, leaving 10 bases between them. Germline V gene data show CDR1 as SNHLY and CDR2 as FYNNEI. CDR3 length: 13 amino acids.

The chain couples TRBV13 to TRBJ1-1; TRBD1 aligns across 8 bases. Trimming at V came to 0 bases and at J to 11 bases, leaving 8 bases not matched to a gene. Germline loops: CDR1 PRHDT, CDR2 FYEKMQ (reference sequence). The CDR3 spans 14 residues. CDR3 region: CASSLGVIRGRAFF. The CDR3, as DNA: TGTGCCAGCAGCTTAGGAGTGATCAGGGGGCGGGCTTTCTTT.

The V call is TRBV18, the J call TRBJ1-2; 8 bases are shared with TRBD1. Trimming took 4 bases from V and 4 from J; bases not matched to a gene: 2. This CDR3 comprises 13 residues. The V gene's germline CDR1 is KGHSH and CDR2 LQKENI. As DNA, the CDR3 is TGTGCCAGCTCACGGACAGGGTCCTATGGCTACACCTTC. This codes for CASSRTGSYGYTF.

The chain combines TRBV5-5 with TRBJ1-6; 10 bases line up with TRBD1. The trim removed 8 bases at V and 9 bases at J, leaving 8 bases unmatched. CDR1 is SGHKS, CDR2 YYEKEE, per germline (reference sequence). The CDR3 is made up of 14 amino acids. The CDR3 here is CASGTGAASSPLHF. The CDR3 DNA reads as TGTGCCAGTGGGACAGGGGCCGCCAGTTCACCCCTCCACTTT.

V and J are TRBV7-8 and TRBJ2-7; 9 positions match TRBD2. Trimming at V came to 5 bases and at J to 2 bases, leaving 7 bases not matched to a gene. The CDR3 length is 15 residues. Germline V gene lookup returns CDR1 SGHVS and CDR2 FQNEAQ. CDR3: CASSIYSGGTYEQYF. CDR3 nucleotides: TGTGCCAGCAGCATCTATAGCGGGGGAACCTACGAGCAGTACTTC.

This clone was seen a few times. The V gene is TRBV7-2, the J gene TRBJ2-2, with D perhaps assigned TRBD1 or TRBD2 (5 bases each). CDR1 and CDR2 from the germline V gene are SGHTA and FQGNSA. This CDR3 has 16 amino acids. The germline V and J ends were trimmed by 1 base and 5 bases, with 14 bases remaining between them. The CDR3 coding sequence is TGTGCCAGCAGCTTAGAGGGGAGACTACCAACCGGGGAGCTGTTTTTT. Its protein product is CASSLEGRLPTGELFF.

The CDR3 coding sequence is TGTGCCAGTCAGGACAGTTCCCAAGCTTTCTTT. It translates to CASQDSSQAFF. V gene TRBV2 combines with J gene TRBJ1-1; a possible D gene is TRBD1 (6 bases). Germline V gene data show CDR1 as SNHLY and CDR2 as FYNNEI. This CDR3 comprises 11 residues. Trimming shortened V by 9 bases and J by 9 bases, and 14 bases separated the two germline ends.

This clone has just a few counts. The chain links TRBV10-1 to TRBJ2-7; D remains ambiguous. This CDR3 contains 11 residues. CDR1 and CDR2 (germline): WNHNN, SYGVQD (reference sequence). V lost 8 bases and J lost 2, with 7 bases in between. This chain's CDR3 is CASGRPYEQYF. The CDR3 DNA reads TGCGCCAGCGGGCGACCCTACGAGCAGTACTTC.

The V gene is TRBV11-2, the J gene TRBJ2-4, with a weak D call TRBD1 (5 bases). Trimming shortened V by 5 bases and J by 4 bases, and 12 bases separated the two germline ends. This CDR3 spans 14 amino acids. Germline CDR1 reads SGHAT; CDR2 reads FQNNGV. For the CDR3, the DNA is TGTGCCAGCAGCGCGACAGACACTAAAAACATTCAGTACTTC. It translates to CASSATDTKNIQYF. The complete variable domain, with remaining parts taken from reference TRBV11-2 and TRBJ2-4, reads EAGVAQSPRYKIIEKRQSVAFWCNPISGHATLYWYQQILGQGPKLLIQFQNNGVVDDSQLPKDRFSAERLKGVDSTLKIQPAKLEDSAVYLCASSATDTKNIQYFGAGTRLSVL.

J is TRBJ2-7 and V is TRBV6-6; TRBD1 aligns across 8 bases. The germline gives CDR1 MNHNY, CDR2 SVGAGI (reference sequence). This CDR3 has 13 amino acids. V shed 5 bases, J shed 4 bases, and the junction held 4 bases outside the gene matches. CDR3 amino acids: CASSADRGYEQYF. The CDR3 DNA sequence: TGTGCCAGCAGTGCCGACAGGGGATACGAGCAGTACTTC.

The chain uses TRBV6-6 and TRBJ1-4, with D possibly being TRBD1 (5 bases). The CDR3 runs to 15 residues. V lost 5 bases, J lost 5 bases, and 15 bases lay in between. Germline V lookup: CDR1 MNHNY, CDR2 SVGAGI (reference sequence). The CDR3 bases are TGTGCCAGCAGTCGCGACAGTTCCCCAAATGAAAAACTGTTTTTT. This encodes CASSRDSSPNEKLFF.

The chain links TRBV28 to TRBJ1-4; D is unclear. Germline CDR1 reads MDHEN; CDR2 reads SYDVKM. This CDR3 region has 12 residues. The V and J ends lost 2 bases and 6 bases respectively, with 4 bases between them. The DNA of the CDR3 is TGTGCCAGCAGTTTAAGTTATGAAAAACTGTTTTTT. This translates into CASSLSYEKLFF. Looking up the rest from reference TRBV28 and TRBJ1-4 gives the full variable domain: DVKVTQSSRYLVKRTGEKVFLECVQDMDHENMFWYRQDPGLGLRLIYFSYDVKMKEKGDIPEGYSVSREKKERFSLILESASTNQTSMYLCASSLSYEKLFFGSGTQLSVL.

V usage is TRBV4-1 and J usage is TRBJ2-6; 11 bases fit TRBD1. The germline V gene has CDR1 MGHRA and CDR2 YSYEKL. This CDR3 comprises 19 residues. The trim removed 4 bases at V and 3 bases at J, leaving 11 bases unmatched. In nucleotides, the CDR3 is TGCGCCAGCAGCCGTCTCCGGGACAGGGGGTTCCGTGGGGCCAACGTCCTGACTTTC. Translated, it gives CASSRLRDRGFRGANVLTF.

The rearrangement links TRBV30 to TRBJ1-1; unclear D gene. The CDR3 contains 13 residues. With 0 bases removed from V and 4 bases from J, the gap between germline ends came to 9 bases. Germline assignment: CDR1 GTSNPN and CDR2 SVGIG (reference sequence). CDR3 amino acids: CAWSVGGSTEAFF. The DNA for the CDR3 is TGTGCCTGGAGTGTTGGAGGAAGCACTGAAGCTTTCTTT.

This clone was observed a handful of times. The V gene is TRBV19, the J gene TRBJ2-2, with D possibly TRBD1 on 6 matching bases. The CDR3 has 15 amino acids. Deletions cut 3 bases from V and 4 bases from J, with 12 bases between. Germline V gives CDR1 LNHDA, CDR2 SQIVND (reference sequence). The CDR3 here is CASSIQTGSTGELFF. For the CDR3, the DNA is TGTGCCAGTAGTATTCAAACAGGGTCCACCGGGGAGCTGTTTTTT.

This clone was detected only once. The chain is built from TRBV19 and TRBJ2-1; 10 nucleotides match TRBD2. Looked up from germline, CDR1 is LNHDA and CDR2 is SQIVND (reference sequence). The length of the CDR3 is 13 residues. Losses at the gene ends were 10 bases for V and 4 bases for J; bases not matched to a gene: 4. The CDR3 DNA reads as TGTGCCACTAATAGCGGGGGGTACAATGAGCAGTTCTTC. Residues: CATNSGGYNEQFF.

The CDR3 here is CASSKTADSGVGTDTQYF. The CDR3 nucleotides are TGTGCCAGCAGCAAAACGGCCGATTCGGGTGTTGGCACAGATACGCAGTATTTT. The rearrangement links TRBV4-2 to TRBJ2-3; D unresolved. This CDR3 comprises 18 residues. Trimming took 5 bases from V and 1 from J, leaving 22 bases between them. CDR1 and CDR2 (germline): LGHNA, YNFKEQ.

The chain has TRBV28 and TRBJ2-1; 10 bases fit TRBD2. CDR3 length equals 18 residues. V lost 3 bases and J lost 2; bases outside the gene matches: 10. Per the germline V gene, CDR1 is MDHEN and CDR2 is SYDVKM. Here the CDR3 reads CASSLGGFSGGAYNEQFF. The CDR3 DNA reads as TGTGCCAGCAGTTTGGGCGGCTTCAGCGGGGGGGCCTACAATGAGCAGTTCTTC.

A note on this clone: One junction end does not reproduce the germline sequence, and a read error may be involved. CDR3: CASSVTGNDGYTF. CDR3 in DNA: TGTGCCAGCAGCGTAACAGGGAATGATGGCTACACCTTC. The V gene is TRBV7-3, the J gene TRBJ1-2, with TRBD1 as a possible D gene (6 bases). The CDR3 extends over 13 amino acids. Germline V gene data show CDR1 as SGHTA and CDR2 as FQGTGA.

The rearrangement links TRBV7-9 to TRBJ1-1; 7 nucleotides agree with TRBD1. J lost 10 bases, V lost 2 bases, and 16 bases had no gene match. The CDR3 spans 16 residues. In germline, CDR1 is SEHNR, CDR2 FQNEAQ (reference sequence). CDR3 region: CASSLPILGQEEGAFF. For the CDR3, the DNA is TGTGCCAGCAGCTTACCGATTTTAGGACAGGAGGAAGGAGCTTTCTTT.

This clone came up a few times. The chain employs TRBV2 and TRBJ1-2; 8 bases align to TRBD1. CDR3 size: 12 residues. Germline CDR1 reads SNHLY; CDR2 reads FYNNEI. The V gene end was trimmed by 9 bases and the J gene end by 6 bases; junction bases not matched to a gene: 6. The CDR3 nucleotides read TGTGCCAGAGACAGGGGAGTGCATGGCTACACCTTC. Encoded protein: CARDRGVHGYTF. The entire variable domain, with the rest obtained from reference TRBV2 and TRBJ1-2, is as follows: EPEVTQTPSHQVTQMGQEVILRCVPISNHLYFYWYRQILGQKVEFLVSFYNNEISEKSEIFDDQFSVERPDGSNFTLKIRSTKLEDSAMYFCARDRGVHGYTFGSGTRLTVV.

The rearrangement uses TRBV6-1 and TRBJ1-6, with TRBD1 as a possible D gene (6 bases). CDR3 length: 13 residues. Trimming took off 8 bases at V and 6 bases at J, with 11 bases between the two ends. The germline V gene encodes CDR1 MNHNS and CDR2 SASEGT. CDR3 protein: CASLQGFNSPLHF. CDR3 sequence (DNA): TGTGCCAGCCTCCAGGGGTTTAATTCACCCCTCCACTTT.

The rearrangement joins TRBV5-4 to TRBJ1-2; 7 nucleotides agree with TRBD1. V trimming: 0 bases; J trimming: 7 bases; junction bases outside the gene matches: 9. This CDR3 has 15 residues. CDR1 SGHNT and CDR2 YYREEE come from the germline V gene (reference sequence). The CDR3 region has the DNA TGTGCCAGCAGCTTGGGAGGGGGCGGGTGGTCTGGCTACACCTTC. It translates to CASSLGGGGWSGYTF.

This clone has only one observation. CDR3 region: CASTKGAGVWETQYF. CDR3 sequence (DNA): TGTGCCAGCACAAAGGGCGCAGGGGTGTGGGAGACCCAGTACTTC. This sequence joins TRBV11-1 and TRBJ2-5, with D possibly being TRBD1 (6 bases). The CDR3 spans 15 residues. Deletions cut 7 bases from V and 5 bases from J, with 20 bases between. CDR1 is SGHAT and CDR2 is FQDESV in the germline V gene (reference sequence).

This chain connects TRBV27 to TRBJ2-5; TRBD2 agrees at 7 bases. In germline, CDR1 is MNHEY, CDR2 SMNVEV (reference sequence). This CDR3 region has 14 residues. Trimming took 8 bases from V and 4 from J; bases not matched to a gene: 10. The CDR3 nucleotides read TGTGCCAGCGCTCCGTTCGGGGGGTCAGAGACCCAGTACTTC. It is translated as CASAPFGGSETQYF.

This CDR3 reads CASSTTLRDRGFREQYF. The CDR3 DNA follows: TGTGCCAGCTCTACAACCCTCCGGGACAGGGGGTTTCGGGAGCAGTACTTC. This chain uses TRBV18 with TRBJ2-7, with 11 bases that match TRBD1. The CDR3 runs to 17 residues. CDR1 KGHSH and CDR2 LQKENI come from the germline V gene. With V trimmed by 6 bases and J by 7 bases, 17 bases remained unmatched. The full variable domain, with the rest looked up from reference TRBV18 and TRBJ2-7, is NAGVMQNPRHLVRRRGQEARLRCSPMKGHSHVYWYRQLPEEGLKFMVYLQKENIIDESGMPKERFSAEFPKEGPSILRIQQVVRGDSAAYFCASSTTLRDRGFREQYFGPGTRLTVT.

This clone was seen only a few times. This chain joins TRBV4-3 and TRBJ2-7, with D unresolved. This CDR3 contains 13 residues. V was trimmed by 1 base and J by 3 bases, leaving 7 bases between them. The V gene's germline CDR1 is LGHNA and CDR2 YSLEER. Here the CDR3 DNA reads TGCGCCAGCAGCCAAGCCGGTTACTACGAGCAGTACTTC. It is translated as CASSQAGYYEQYF.

The chain joins TRBV29-1 to TRBJ1-4; TRBD1 aligns across 8 bases. Germline lookup yields CDR1 SQVTM and CDR2 ANQGSEA. V lost 7 bases, J lost 12 bases, and 10 bases stayed unmatched. CDR3 length: 12 amino acids. In nucleotides, the CDR3 is TGCAGCGCCCGGGACAGGCCGGAAGAACTGTTTTTT. Translating it yields CSARDRPEELFF. Combining the CDR3 with reference TRBV29-1 and TRBJ1-4 gives the whole variable domain SAVISQKPSRDICQRGTSLTIQCQVDSQVTMMFWYRQQPGQSLTLIATANQGSEATYESGFVIDKFPISRPNLTFSTLTVSNMSPEDSSIYLCSARDRPEELFFGSGTQLSVL.